Below are 20 T cell receptor beta chains sequenced from a single sample in a study of chemoradiotherapy in HPV16-positive cancers. The data were produced by immunoSEQ multiplex PCR, yet TCRdb's version contains in-frame clones alone and is incomplete. The data hold over 6,500 clones, with 71% observed a single time. This sample comprised tumor tissue, obtained from a patient who underwent chemoradiotherapy. The receptor set was obtained from a human donor with HPV-associated anogenital cancer.

The gene calls are TRBV6-5 and TRBJ2-5; 8 bases map to TRBD2. The CDR3 is 13 amino acids. J lost 5 bases, V lost 3 bases, and 2 bases had no gene match. Germline assignment: CDR1 MNHEY and CDR2 SVGAGI. The CDR3 is CASSYREGETQYF. The CDR3 DNA reads TGTGCCAGCAGTTATCGGGAGGGGGAGACCCAGTACTTC.

V is TRBV11-2 and J is TRBJ2-3; the match to TRBD2 covers 9 bases. This CDR3 contains 18 residues. Germline CDR1 is SGHAT and CDR2 is FQNNGV. Losses at the gene ends were 1 base for V and 3 bases for J; bases not matched to a gene: 11. Written as DNA, the CDR3 is TGTGCCAGCAGCTTAGTGTCTCGTGGCGGGGGGGCGACAGATACGCAGTATTTT. Amino acid sequence: CASSLVSRGGGATDTQYF.

Comments on this clone: Other DNA sequences in this specimen translate into the identical CDR3. The chain combines TRBV7-2 with TRBJ2-7, with TRBD2 identical over 16 bases. Unmatched junction bases numbered 8, after V lost 2 bases and J lost 7 bases. This CDR3 is 17 amino acids long. From germline, CDR1 is SGHTA and CDR2 FQGNSA. The CDR3 reads CASSLPGTSGRAREQYF. For the CDR3, the DNA is TGTGCCAGCAGCTTACCGGGGACTAGCGGGAGGGCAAGGGAGCAGTACTTC.

The chain recombines TRBV18 with TRBJ1-5; TRBD1 matches 7 bases. The CDR3 totals 15 residues. The junction had 5 bases not matched to a gene; V was cut back by 3 bases and J by 3 bases. CDR1 and CDR2 from the germline V gene are KGHSH and LQKENI. In DNA form, the CDR3 reads TGTGCCAGCTCACCCCAGACAGGGACCAATCAGCCCCAGCATTTT. Its protein is CASSPQTGTNQPQHF. The whole variable domain, filled in from reference TRBV18 and TRBJ1-5, reads NAGVMQNPRHLVRRRGQEARLRCSPMKGHSHVYWYRQLPEEGLKFMVYLQKENIIDESGMPKERFSAEFPKEGPSILRIQQVVRGDSAAYFCASSPQTGTNQPQHFGDGTRLSIL.

This sequence joins TRBV2 and TRBJ2-1; possibly TRBD1 or TRBD2 for D (5 bases each). This CDR3 spans 14 amino acids. Trimming took 3 bases from V and 6 from J, leaving 12 bases between them. The germline V gene encodes CDR1 SNHLY and CDR2 FYNNEI. The CDR3 region is CASSEGRTINEQFF. As DNA, the CDR3 is TGTGCCAGCAGTGAGGGACGCACCATCAATGAGCAGTTCTTC.

The chain carries TRBV7-6 and TRBJ2-5, with D possibly called TRBD1 or TRBD2 (5 bases each). Trimming took 3 bases from V and 2 from J, leaving 10 bases between them. This CDR3 spans 14 amino acids. Germline V gene data show CDR1 as SGHVS and CDR2 as FNYEAQ. CDR3 loop: CASSFMGEQETQYF. In DNA form, the CDR3 reads TGTGCCAGCAGCTTTATGGGGGAACAAGAGACCCAGTACTTC.

A few counts support this clone. CDR3 protein: CSVVAGGPNEQYF. The CDR3 coding sequence is TGCAGCGTTGTGGCGGGAGGGCCGAACGAGCAGTACTTC. This chain uses TRBV29-1 with TRBJ2-7, with 9 bases aligning to TRBD2. Germline V gives CDR1 SQVTM, CDR2 ANQGSEA. V was pared by 4 bases and J by 5 bases, with 6 bases of the junction left unmatched. The CDR3 contains 13 residues.

This chain links TRBV27 with TRBJ1-6; D gene ambiguous. Germline V gene data show CDR1 as MNHEY and CDR2 as SMNVEV (reference sequence). Trimming shortened V by 2 bases and J by 9 bases, and 8 bases separated the two germline ends. This CDR3 is 13 amino acids long. This CDR3 reads CASSLMPTSPLHF. The CDR3 nucleotides are TGTGCCAGCAGTTTAATGCCGACTTCACCCCTCCACTTT.

In its sample, this clone is medium-sized. The J gene is TRBJ2-2, the V gene TRBV7-3, with 7 positions matching TRBD2. The trim removed 2 bases at V and 0 bases at J, leaving 0 bases unmatched. Germline V CDR1 and CDR2: SGHTA, FQGTGA. CDR3 size: 15 residues. The CDR3 nucleotides read TGTGCCAGCAGCTTACTAGCGGCGAACACCGGGGAGCTGTTTTTT. It codes for CASSLLAANTGELFF.

V usage is TRBV6-5 and J usage is TRBJ2-1; 8 bases are a match to TRBD2. CDR1 MNHEY and CDR2 SVGAGI come from the germline V gene. The CDR3 length is 15 residues. The trim removed 6 bases at V and 6 bases at J, leaving 10 bases unmatched. The CDR3 loop is CASSRPGAGVNEQFF. The CDR3 nucleotides read TGTGCCAGCAGCCGCCCTGGAGCGGGGGTCAATGAGCAGTTCTTC.

The chain joins TRBV5-1 to TRBJ2-3, with D uncertain. CDR3 size: 14 residues. Trimming shortened V by 4 bases and J by 1 base, and 10 bases separated the two germline ends. Germline V lookup: CDR1 SGHRS, CDR2 YFSETQ. CDR3 sequence: CASSPHAGTDTQYF. In DNA, the CDR3 is TGCGCCAGCAGCCCCCATGCGGGCACAGATACGCAGTATTTT.

This clone occurred once. This chain connects TRBV6-5 to TRBJ2-7, with 10 bases aligning to TRBD1. With 2 bases clipped from V and 2 bases from J, the junction kept 0 bases outside the gene matches. The CDR3 is 14 amino acids. The germline CDR1 and CDR2 sequences are MNHEY and SVGAGI. This CDR3 is CASSYGTGAYEQYF. The CDR3 nucleotides are TGTGCCAGCAGTTACGGGACAGGGGCCTACGAGCAGTACTTC.

The chain employs TRBV12-1 and TRBJ2-1; the table's D call, TRBD2, was not checked against the DNA. TRBV12-1 represents a pseudogene. The CDR3 length is 15 residues. The CDR3 loop reads CASSFALAGVNEQFF. The CDR3 nucleotides read TGTGCCAGCAGCTTTGCGCTAGCGGGAGTAAATGAGCAGTTCTTC.

V is TRBV6-5 and J is TRBJ1-2; D call uncertain. Germline assignment: CDR1 MNHEY and CDR2 SVGAGI. The CDR3 contains 13 residues. Trimming cost V 5 bases and J 8 bases, with 15 bases left between them. CDR3 nucleotides: TGTGCCAGCAGTCCTCGGGGAAGGGTGGGCTACACCTTC. Amino acid sequence: CASSPRGRVGYTF.

This clone was counted a few times. The genes are TRBV28 and TRBJ1-6; tentative D call: TRBD1 (6 bases). In germline, CDR1 is MDHEN, CDR2 SYDVKM. The CDR3 sequence is 14 residues long. V was trimmed by 5 bases and J by 11 bases, leaving 16 bases between them. CDR3 sequence (DNA): TGTGCCAGCAGTCTCCCGTCACAGGGAGCACCCCTCCACTTT. It translates to CASSLPSQGAPLHF.

This chain joins TRBV19 and TRBJ2-3, with 11 bases that match TRBD2. CDR3 length: 16 amino acids. Trimming at V came to 5 bases and at J to 6 bases, leaving 10 bases not matched to a gene. CDR1 and CDR2 (germline): LNHDA, SQIVND (reference sequence). For the CDR3, the DNA is TGTGCCAGTAGTTCCTTGACTAGCGGGGCCCCGGATACGCAGTATTTT. It specifies CASSSLTSGAPDTQYF.

This chain joins TRBV7-9 and TRBJ2-3; D is uncertain. Trimming stripped 4 bases from V and 0 bases from J, with 5 bases between. CDR3 size: 13 residues. Germline values: CDR1 SEHNR, CDR2 FQNEAQ (reference sequence). This CDR3 is CASSSTSTDTQYF. CDR3 sequence (DNA): TGTGCCAGCAGCTCCACTAGCACAGATACGCAGTATTTT. Complete variable domain (other parts from reference TRBV7-9 and TRBJ2-3): DTGVSQNPRHKITKRGQNVTFRCDPISEHNRLYWYRQTLGQGPEFLTYFQNEAQLEKSRLLSDRFSAERPKGSFSTLEIQRTEQGDSAMYLCASSSTSTDTQYFGPGTRLTVL.

The chain uses TRBV5-1 and TRBJ1-4; the match to TRBD1 covers 9 bases. Germline CDR1 reads SGHRS; CDR2 reads YFSETQ. This CDR3 is 17 amino acids long. Unmatched junction bases numbered 5, after V lost 1 base and J lost 1 base. This CDR3 is CASSLRGTGRTNEKLFF. The CDR3 nucleotides read TGCGCCAGCAGCTTGAGGGGGACAGGGCGAACTAATGAAAAACTGTTTTTT.

This rearrangement joins TRBV6-1 to TRBJ1-5; D remains ambiguous. The germline V gene has CDR1 MNHNS and CDR2 SASEGT. This CDR3 is 14 amino acids long. V shed 2 bases and J shed 3 bases, with 8 bases lying between them. The CDR3 is CASSERVINQPQHF. CDR3 DNA: TGTGCCAGCAGTGAAAGAGTGATCAATCAGCCCCAGCATTTT.

This clone was found once. This chain joins TRBV13 and TRBJ2-3; maybe TRBD1 (7 bases). Germline lookup yields CDR1 PRHDT and CDR2 FYEKMQ (reference sequence). Trimming left V 2 bases short and J 4 bases short, with 13 bases between. This CDR3 contains 15 residues. CDR3 DNA: TGTGCCAGCAGCTTAATGCAGGGGGGAGCAGATACGCAGTATTTT. Translating gives CASSLMQGGADTQYF.